What follows are 24 T cell receptor beta chains derived from one specimen sequenced in a study of shared clonotypes between healthy human individuals. Naive CD8 cells were CD45RO-negative, positively selected for CCR7, excluding terminally differentiated effector memory CD45RA+ cells. The repertoire was sequenced with immunoSEQ multiplex PCR; TCRdb's copy has only in-frame clones and lacks some. The table lists about 680,000 clones, roughly 94% of them singletons. Sequencing used naive CD8+ T cells sorted from blood. Source of these receptors: a man aged 25 to 45 in good health.

J is TRBJ1-2 and V is TRBV25-1, with 12 bases identical to TRBD1. The V gene's germline CDR1 is MGHDK and CDR2 SYGVNS. The trim removed 8 bases at V and 1 base at J, leaving 8 bases unmatched. This CDR3 is built from 16 residues. CDR3 DNA sequence: TGTGCCAGCCGGGGACAGGGGGCAGTCAGTAACTATGGCTACACCTTC. Encoded protein: CASRGQGAVSNYGYTF.

The chain joins TRBV7-9 to TRBJ1-2, with TRBD1 as a possible D gene (5 bases). Germline V CDR1 and CDR2: SEHNR, FQNEAQ (reference sequence). V lost 5 bases to trimming and J lost 4 bases, with 17 bases between them. The CDR3 contains 15 residues. This CDR3 is CASSQDRAGPYGYTF. DNA of the CDR3: TGTGCCAGCAGCCAGGATCGGGCAGGGCCCTATGGCTACACCTTC.

This chain's CDR3 is CASSEFRAAAVEQYF. CDR3 in DNA: TGTGCCAGCAGTGAGTTCCGCGCGGCGGCGGTTGAGCAGTACTTC. The chain has TRBV6-1 and TRBJ2-7, with D uncertain. This CDR3 contains 15 residues. Germline V gene sequence: CDR1 MNHNS, CDR2 SASEGT. V was shortened by 3 bases and J by 7 bases, with 19 bases between the two germline ends.

This chain joins TRBV10-3 and TRBJ2-2, with D possibly being TRBD1 or TRBD2 (6 bases each). Trimming took 4 bases from V and 3 from J, leaving 18 bases between them. The CDR3 is 17 amino acids. In germline, CDR1 is ENHRY, CDR2 SYGVKD. CDR3 protein: CAISVGSGGGDTGELFF. As DNA, the CDR3 is TGTGCCATCAGTGTTGGTAGCGGAGGGGGAGACACCGGGGAGCTGTTTTTT.

The chain joins TRBV5-6 to TRBJ2-1; 9 bases line up with TRBD2. CDR3 length: 15 residues. The V gene end was trimmed by 4 bases and the J gene end by 4 bases; junction bases not matched to a gene: 6. CDR1 SGHDT and CDR2 YYEEEE come from the germline V gene. As DNA, the CDR3 is TGTGCCAGCAGCCCGCGGGCGGGAGGGTACAATGAGCAGTTCTTC. It translates to CASSPRAGGYNEQFF.

The J gene is TRBJ2-3, the V gene TRBV6-4, with D uncertain. CDR1 is MRHNA, CDR2 SNTAGT, per germline. Trimming took 8 bases from V and 1 from J, leaving 13 bases between them. CDR3 size: 14 residues. The CDR3 here is CASPIPHCTDTQYF. The CDR3 DNA sequence: TGTGCCAGCCCTATCCCCCACTGCACAGATACGCAGTATTTT.

The genes are TRBV5-6 and TRBJ2-1; 7 bases align to TRBD2. CDR3 length: 14 residues. Losses at the gene ends were 4 bases for V and 5 bases for J; bases not matched to a gene: 6. Germline V gene sequence: CDR1 SGHDT, CDR2 YYEEEE. The CDR3 DNA reads TGTGCCAGCAGCCCCGGGGGAGGGGACAATGAGCAGTTCTTC. Translation: CASSPGGGDNEQFF.

The CDR3 nucleotides are TGTGCCAGCGCTAGCGGGATCTACAATGAGCAGTTCTTC. Protein sequence: CASASGIYNEQFF. The J gene is TRBJ2-1, the V gene TRBV27; 9 positions match TRBD2. From germline, CDR1 is MNHEY and CDR2 SMNVEV (reference sequence). There are 13 residues in the CDR3. V dropped 8 bases and J dropped 3; count of bases not matched to a gene: 2.

V usage is TRBV27 and J usage is TRBJ2-2, with 13 bases identical to TRBD2. Germline V gene lookup returns CDR1 MNHEY and CDR2 SMNVEV (reference sequence). The CDR3 has 18 residues. J was trimmed by 6 bases and V by 2 bases; bases with no gene match: 9. Written as DNA, the CDR3 is TGTGCCAGCAGTTTAAAACTAGCGGGAGGGCCGTTCTCCGGGGAGCTGTTTTTT. It yields the protein CASSLKLAGGPFSGELFF.

J is TRBJ2-1 and V is TRBV6-1, with a possible D match to TRBD1 (5 bases). The CDR3 is 14 residues long. The germline gives CDR1 MNHNS, CDR2 SASEGT. With 3 bases removed from V and 4 bases from J, the gap between germline ends came to 10 bases. The CDR3 spells CASSEGQNYNEQFF. The CDR3 nucleotides read TGTGCCAGCAGTGAGGGGCAGAATTACAATGAGCAGTTCTTC.

V and J are TRBV29-1 and TRBJ2-5; D gene ambiguous. Trimming removed 7 bases from V and 4 bases from J, with 16 bases in between. CDR1 is SQVTM, CDR2 ANQGSEA, per germline. The CDR3 covers 13 residues. CDR3 bases: TGCAGCGGCTCCGTTACGAACGGAGAGACCCAGTACTTC. Translating gives CSGSVTNGETQYF.

This clone was counted a single time. This chain uses TRBV11-2 with TRBJ2-3; D not resolved. The germline V gene encodes CDR1 SGHAT and CDR2 FQNNGV. The V gene lost 0 bases and the J gene lost 0 bases, with 4 bases spanning the gap. CDR3 length equals 14 residues. CDR3 nucleotides: TGTGCCAGCAGCTTAGAGTCCAGCACAGATACGCAGTATTTT. It specifies CASSLESSTDTQYF.

The table lists this clone with a few counts. The CDR3: CASSIGYGETSEEKGSYNEQFF. The CDR3 DNA reads TGTGCCAGTAGTATAGGATATGGTGAGACTAGCGAGGAAAAGGGCTCCTACAATGAGCAGTTCTTC. V is TRBV19 and J is TRBJ2-1; 8 nucleotides agree with TRBD2. The CDR3 is 22 residues long. In germline, CDR1 is LNHDA, CDR2 SQIVND (reference sequence). V lost 1 base, J lost 0 bases, and 20 bases stayed unmatched.

The rearrangement uses TRBV7-8 and TRBJ2-7, with D uncertain. Trimming stripped 5 bases from V and 2 bases from J, with 10 bases between. CDR1 is SGHVS and CDR2 is FQNEAQ in the germline V gene. This CDR3 spans 13 amino acids. For the CDR3, the DNA is TGTGCCAGCAGCGATGAACAGACCTACGAGCAGTACTTC. Protein sequence: CASSDEQTYEQYF.

V gene TRBV6-1 combines with J gene TRBJ2-7, with 7 positions matching TRBD1. V trimming: 7 bases; J trimming: 2 bases; junction bases outside the gene matches: 11. There are 15 residues in the CDR3. CDR1 and CDR2 from the germline V gene are MNHNS and SASEGT. CDR3 DNA: TGTGCCAGCAAGGAAATAAGGCAGGGGGCCTACGAGCAGTACTTC. Protein: CASKEIRQGAYEQYF.

This clone was observed once. The chain carries TRBV6-6 and TRBJ1-2; no clear D. This CDR3 has 16 amino acids. The germline CDR1 and CDR2 sequences are MNHNY and SVGAGI (reference sequence). V lost 6 bases, J lost 3 bases, and 20 bases lay in between. The CDR3 DNA reads as TGTGCCAGCAGCTCCCCCAAGTTCGGGCAGGACTATGGCTACACCTTC. It yields the protein CASSSPKFGQDYGYTF.

The V gene is TRBV6-5, the J gene TRBJ1-1; possibly TRBD1 for D (6 bases). Between the trimmed V and J ends, which lost 6 bases and 2 bases, there was a span of 16 bases. This CDR3 is 15 amino acids long. Germline lookup yields CDR1 MNHEY and CDR2 SVGAGI. In DNA form, the CDR3 reads TGTGCCAGCAGCCCGACAGGTGGTAGTAACACTGAAGCTTTCTTT. It codes for CASSPTGGSNTEAFF.

The chain joins TRBV6-5 to TRBJ2-5; no clear D gene. Germline V lookup: CDR1 MNHEY, CDR2 SVGAGI. The CDR3 consists of 14 residues. V dropped 5 bases and J dropped 0 bases, with 10 bases sitting between them. The CDR3 reads CASSARSNQETQYF. As DNA, the CDR3 is TGTGCCAGCAGTGCCAGGTCCAACCAAGAGACCCAGTACTTC.

This clone has a single count. This chain joins TRBV7-2 and TRBJ2-5; D is perhaps TRBD1 (6 bases). The CDR3 length is 15 residues. The germline gives CDR1 SGHTA, CDR2 FQGNSA. V was trimmed by 6 bases and J by 2 bases, leaving 16 bases between them. The CDR3 region has the DNA TGTGCCAGCAGGACAGGAATAACCCTACAAGAGACCCAGTACTTC. Its protein product is CASRTGITLQETQYF.

Note on this clone: This same CDR3 is encoded by further DNA sequences in the sample. The DNA of the CDR3 is TGTGCCTGGAGTGTAGGGCCTACCGGGGAGCTGTTTTTT. This encodes CAWSVGPTGELFF. The gene calls are TRBV30 and TRBJ2-2; D remains unclear. CDR3 length: 13 residues. Trimming pared 0 bases from V and 5 bases from J, leaving 7 bases between. CDR1 and CDR2 from the germline V gene are GTSNPN and SVGIG (reference sequence). Looking up the rest from reference TRBV30 and TRBJ2-2 gives the full variable domain: SQTIHQWPATLVQPVGSPLSLECTVEGTSNPNLYWYRQAAGRGLQLLFYSVGIGQISSEVPQNLSASRPQDRQFILSSKKLLLSDSGFYLCAWSVGPTGELFFGEGSRLTVL.

The table lists this clone with a count of one. The chain has TRBV14 and TRBJ2-7, with D tentatively TRBD2 (5 bases). Looked up from germline, CDR1 is SGHDN and CDR2 is FVKESK. Trimming removed 1 base from V and 6 bases from J, with 16 bases in between. This CDR3 spans 15 amino acids. As DNA, the CDR3 is TGTGCCAGCAGCCAAGCTGGATCCTACGGGGTCGAGCAGTACTTC. Its translation is CASSQAGSYGVEQYF. The full variable domain, completed using reference TRBV14 and TRBJ2-7, is EAGVTQFPSHSVIEKGQTVTLRCDPISGHDNLYWYRRVMGKEIKFLLHFVKESKQDESGMPNNRFLAERTGGTYSTLKVQPAELEDSGVYFCASSQAGSYGVEQYFGPGTRLTVT.

J is TRBJ1-1 and V is TRBV6-4; weak D call: TRBD1 (6 bases). Germline CDR1 reads MRHNA; CDR2 reads SNTAGT. The V end was cut by 3 bases, the J end by 7 bases, with 21 bases between. There are 16 residues in the CDR3. The CDR3 spells CASSEKTGMGSSEAFF. As DNA, the CDR3 is TGTGCCAGCAGTGAAAAGACAGGAATGGGCTCGAGTGAAGCTTTCTTT.

The chain joins TRBV27 to TRBJ2-7; the D gene could be TRBD1 or TRBD2 (5 bases each). V lost 10 bases to trimming and J lost 3 bases, with 13 bases between them. This CDR3 contains 12 residues. CDR1 is MNHEY, CDR2 SMNVEV, per germline (reference sequence). The CDR3 loop reads CATTGGDYEQYF. In DNA form, the CDR3 reads TGTGCCACTACAGGAGGAGACTACGAGCAGTACTTC.

This clone was recorded only once. This rearrangement joins TRBV14 to TRBJ2-3, with 11 bases lining up with TRBD1. From germline, CDR1 is SGHDN and CDR2 FVKESK. The V gene end was trimmed by 4 bases and the J gene end by 5 bases; junction bases not matched to a gene: 5. The CDR3 totals 15 residues. CDR3 sequence: CASSPDRGQGDTQYF. DNA for the CDR3: TGTGCCAGCAGCCCGGACAGGGGGCAGGGAGATACGCAGTATTTT.